Shown below are 9 T cell receptor beta chains from a single sample sequenced in a study of blood T cell repertoires in COVID-19. The repertoire was sequenced with immunoSEQ multiplex PCR; TCRdb's copy has only in-frame clones and lacks some. This sample yields approximately 67,000 clones, of which 70% to 90% are seen a single time; around 20% belongs to the top ten. Sequencing input: peripheral blood. All receptors come from a woman of 80 years or more with acute or convalescent COVID-19.

The V call is TRBV5-1, the J call TRBJ2-6; perhaps TRBD2 as D (6 bases). The V end was cut by 4 bases, the J end by 0 bases, with 11 bases between. The germline CDR1 and CDR2 sequences are SGHRS and YFSETQ. CDR3 size: 16 residues. CDR3 sequence: CASSVAGSSGANVLTF. The CDR3 DNA follows: TGCGCCAGCAGCGTGGCCGGGAGCTCTGGGGCCAACGTCCTGACTTTC.

The chain carries TRBV29-1 and TRBJ2-5; D possibly corresponds to TRBD2 (7 bases). CDR1 is SQVTM, CDR2 ANQGSEA, per germline. This CDR3 has 13 amino acids. V was pared by 7 bases and J by 2 bases, with 14 bases between. The CDR3 reads CSGRGGSQETQYF. DNA of the CDR3: TGCAGCGGGAGGGGGGGGAGTCAAGAGACCCAGTACTTC. The full variable domain, rest sourced from reference TRBV29-1 and TRBJ2-5, is SAVISQKPSRDICQRGTSLTIQCQVDSQVTMMFWYRQQPGQSLTLIATANQGSEATYESGFVIDKFPISRPNLTFSTLTVSNMSPEDSSIYLCSGRGGSQETQYFGPGTRLLVL.

The chain carries TRBV28 and TRBJ1-1; D is possibly TRBD1 (5 bases). Trimming pared 6 bases from V and 0 bases from J, leaving 8 bases between. Germline loops: CDR1 MDHEN, CDR2 SYDVKM. The CDR3 runs to 13 residues. The CDR3 loop reads CASSSGLNTEAFF. CDR3 DNA sequence: TGTGCCAGCAGCTCAGGGCTGAACACTGAAGCTTTCTTT.

The genes are TRBV7-6 and TRBJ2-5; D is possibly TRBD1 (5 bases). Trimming removed 5 bases at V and 5 bases at J, with 24 bases between. The CDR3 spans 17 residues. Germline V CDR1 and CDR2: SGHVS, FNYEAQ. CDR3 DNA: TGTGCCAGCAGCCGCCGCACGTCAGGGTACAATGGGGAGACCCAGTACTTC. Encoded protein: CASSRRTSGYNGETQYF.

The V and J genes are TRBV18 and TRBJ2-1; 8 bases match TRBD2. This CDR3 contains 13 residues. The V gene end was trimmed by 4 bases and the J gene end by 10 bases; junction bases not matched to a gene: 6. From germline, CDR1 is KGHSH and CDR2 LQKENI. CDR3 nucleotide sequence: TGTGCCAGCTCACTCCAACGGGAGGGGGAGCAGTTCTTC. Translating gives CASSLQREGEQFF.

The V and J genes are TRBV7-2 and TRBJ2-3, with 10 bases aligning to TRBD1. Germline CDR1 SGHTA, CDR2 FQGNSA. The CDR3 sequence is 15 residues long. With 1 base clipped from V and 4 bases from J, the junction kept 2 bases outside the gene matches. Here the CDR3 DNA reads TGTGCCAGCAGCTTAGGGGACAGGGGTTCAGATACGCAGTATTTT. Amino acid sequence: CASSLGDRGSDTQYF.

This clone turned up a few times. The rearrangement joins TRBV2 to TRBJ1-6, with 9 positions matching TRBD1. CDR3 length: 13 amino acids. Germline trimming cut 7 bases from V and 10 bases from J; bases unmatched to any gene: 5. The germline V gene has CDR1 SNHLY and CDR2 FYNNEI. DNA of the CDR3: TGTGCCAGCAAGGGACAGGGAGGATCACCCCTCCACTTT. Its protein product is CASKGQGGSPLHF.

The chain joins TRBV5-4 to TRBJ2-1; 12 bases map to TRBD2. CDR3 length equals 18 residues. With 4 bases clipped from V and 7 bases from J, the junction kept 15 bases outside the gene matches. The germline V gene encodes CDR1 SGHNT and CDR2 YYREEE (reference sequence). The CDR3 loop reads CASSQGLAGEGVRNEQFF. The CDR3 coding sequence is TGTGCCAGCAGCCAGGGACTAGCGGGTGAAGGGGTTCGGAATGAGCAGTTCTTC.

This clone was seen a single time. This chain joins TRBV6-6 and TRBJ1-1, with 8 bases matching TRBD1. Germline V CDR1 and CDR2: MNHNY, SVGAGI (reference sequence). The junction had 6 bases not matched to a gene; V was cut back by 7 bases and J by 11 bases. CDR3 length: 11 residues. The CDR3 DNA is TGTGCCAGCATCGACAGGGGAGGTGCTTTCTTT. It codes for CASIDRGGAFF.